Shown below are 4 T cell receptor beta chains from a single sample sequenced in a study of cytomegalovirus exposure and HLA in healthy donors. 13 Jbeta primers and 60 Vbeta primers were used for the PCR. Clones were read by immunoSEQ multiplex PCR, and TCRdb kept only the in-frame ones, dropping some. The table shows around 50,000 clones, with roughly four fifths occurring only once. The sample comprised PBMCs. The receptor set was obtained from a man aged 50-59 years in good health and CMV-seronegative.

A word on this clone: Sequence at one end of the junction differs from germline and may be a read error. This CDR3 is also generated by other DNA sequences in the sample. The chain uses TRBV10-1 and TRBJ2-6; the D gene is possibly TRBD1 (6 bases). The CDR3 has 16 residues. Germline V CDR1 and CDR2: WNHNN, SYGVQD (reference sequence). The chain's CDR3 is CASSEGGVSGANVLTF. The DNA of the CDR3 is TGCGCCAGCAGTGAAGGGGGAGTCTCTGGGGCCAACGTCCTGACTTTT.

The chain has TRBV4-1 and TRBJ1-2, with 8 bases identical to TRBD1. CDR1 is MGHRA and CDR2 is YSYEKL in the germline V gene. The CDR3 contains 13 residues. V was pared by 1 base and J by 6 bases, with 1 base of the junction left unmatched. Written as DNA, the CDR3 is TGCGCCAGCAGCCAAGCGGACAGGGATGGCTACACCTTC. Residues: CASSQADRDGYTF.

CDR3 loop: CASSPTLGQGIGYTF. The CDR3 DNA reads TGTGCCAGCAGTCCGACCTTGGGACAGGGAATTGGCTACACCTTC. The V call is TRBV27, the J call TRBJ1-2; 9 bases agree with TRBD1. V was clipped by 5 bases and J by 7 bases; unmatched bases: 11. Germline V gene sequence: CDR1 MNHEY, CDR2 SMNVEV (reference sequence). The CDR3 spans 15 residues.

The V call is TRBV6-5, the J call TRBJ1-2, with TRBD1 matching over 7 bases. Germline V gives CDR1 MNHEY, CDR2 SVGAGI. V dropped 2 bases and J dropped 0; count of bases not matched to a gene: 6. CDR3 length equals 16 residues. CDR3 coding DNA: TGTGCCAGCAGTTACCATGGACAGGCATCTAACTATGGCTACACCTTC. This encodes CASSYHGQASNYGYTF.